This TCR beta chain was retrieved from a study of OX40 agonist ivuxolimab in advanced cancers. About the study: The drug used for patients, ivuxolimab, was an agonistic anti-OX40 (CD134) antibody. Antecedent anti-PD-1, anti-PD-L1 or anti-CTLA-4 therapy was permissible, with about 40% having received some. Patients in the trial were receiving intravenous ivuxolimab every 2 weeks, at doses of 0.01 to 10 mg/kg.

Sequencing used immunoSEQ multiplex PCR; TCRdb keeps in-frame clones, though not all of them. The repertoire holds about 58,000 clones, with roughly 84% as singletons. The origin of this receptor is an adult with an advanced solid tumor such as melanoma, head and neck, liver or kidney cancer. The specimen comprised CD4+ or CD8+ T cells sorted from blood, sampled in a trial of the OX40 agonist ivuxolimab.

The CDR3 sequence is CASSPPGSSNYGYTF. CDR3 DNA sequence: TGTGCCAGCTCACCACCGGGCAGCTCTAACTATGGCTACACCTTC. The chain recombines TRBV18 with TRBJ1-2; D uncertain. Germline V gene sequence: CDR1 KGHSH, CDR2 LQKENI. The CDR3 runs 15 residues. V shed 0 bases and J shed 0 bases, with 8 bases lying between them.